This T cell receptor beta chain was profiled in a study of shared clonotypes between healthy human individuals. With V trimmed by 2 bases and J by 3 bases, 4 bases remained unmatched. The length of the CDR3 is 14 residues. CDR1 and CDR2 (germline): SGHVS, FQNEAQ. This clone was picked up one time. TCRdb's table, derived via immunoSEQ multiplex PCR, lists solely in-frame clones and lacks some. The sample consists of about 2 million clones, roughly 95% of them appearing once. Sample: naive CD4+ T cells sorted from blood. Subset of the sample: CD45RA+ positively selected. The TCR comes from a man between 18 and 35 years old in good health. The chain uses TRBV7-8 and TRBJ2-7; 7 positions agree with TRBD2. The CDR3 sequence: CASSLIGGSYEQYF. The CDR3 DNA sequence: TGTGCCAGCAGCTTAATTGGCGGGAGCTACGAGCAGTACTTC.